The 28 T cell receptor beta chains in this list originate from one sample, sequenced in a study of blood T cell repertoires in COVID-19. Only in-frame clones appear in the TCRdb table, and some are missing; sequencing was by immunoSEQ multiplex PCR. The sample carries about 210,000 clones, roughly 77% recorded once. What was sequenced was PBMCs or T cells enriched from blood (not recorded which). The receptors originated from a middle-aged man who had recovered from COVID-19.

The rearrangement links TRBV27 to TRBJ1-2, with TRBD1 matching over 10 bases. This CDR3 region has 16 residues. CDR1 is MNHEY, CDR2 SMNVEV, per germline (reference sequence). V shed 4 bases, J shed 5 bases, and the junction held 10 bases outside the gene matches. The CDR3 DNA reads TGTGCCAGCAGTTCCTTTCCTCTGGACAGGGGGTATGGCTACACCTTC. Translated: CASSSFPLDRGYGYTF.

This chain links TRBV2 with TRBJ1-1, with a weak D call TRBD1 (5 bases). V was pared by 7 bases and J by 1 base, with 10 bases between. Germline V CDR1 and CDR2: SNHLY, FYNNEI. The CDR3 is made up of 13 amino acids. The CDR3 region is CASTQGENTEAFF. In DNA, the CDR3 is TGTGCCAGCACCCAAGGGGAGAACACTGAAGCTTTCTTT.

The table lists this clone with a count of one. This chain uses TRBV6-5 with TRBJ1-5; no reliable D call. CDR1 MNHEY and CDR2 SVGAGI come from the germline V gene. V was shortened by 6 bases and J by 2 bases, with 11 bases between the two germline ends. CDR3 length equals 14 residues. The CDR3 nucleotides are TGTGCCAGCAGCCCCGAATGGCGCAATCAGCCCCAGCATTTT. Translating it yields CASSPEWRNQPQHF.

This sequence joins TRBV12-3 or TRBV12-4 and TRBJ1-1; D gene ambiguous. Trimming removed 5 bases at V and 4 bases at J, with 11 bases between. The CDR3 runs to 13 residues. CDR3 bases: TGTGCCAGCAGTCCCGGAGGTAGCACTGAAGCTTTCTTT. Its translation: CASSPGGSTEAFF.

V usage is TRBV12-5 and J usage is TRBJ1-5, with a possible D match to TRBD1 (6 bases). The CDR3 covers 14 residues. V dropped 5 bases and J dropped 7 bases, with 15 bases sitting between them. Germline values: CDR1 LGHNT, CDR2 FRNRAP. CDR3 coding DNA: TGTGCTAGTGGTCCCGGGACACAGAACCAGCCCCAGCATTTT. Amino acids: CASGPGTQNQPQHF.

The chain has TRBV7-8 and TRBJ2-5, with 7 bases identical to TRBD1. This CDR3 is 14 amino acids long. The germline V gene encodes CDR1 SGHVS and CDR2 FQNEAQ. J was trimmed by 5 bases and V by 4 bases; bases with no gene match: 7. CDR3 in DNA: TGTGCCAGCAGCTATAACAGGGGCAGGGAGACCCAGTACTTC. It translates to CASSYNRGRETQYF.

This chain joins TRBV29-1 and TRBJ2-2; a weak D match, TRBD2 (6 bases). CDR1 SQVTM and CDR2 ANQGSEA come from the germline V gene. The CDR3 consists of 14 residues. Trimming shortened V by 4 bases and J by 1 base, and 10 bases separated the two germline ends. CDR3 sequence (DNA): TGCAGCGTTGCCATGGGACTGAACACCGGGGAGCTGTTTTTT. The encoded protein is CSVAMGLNTGELFF.

The rearrangement uses TRBV30 and TRBJ1-2; D gene ambiguous. The CDR3 covers 13 residues. Germline V CDR1 and CDR2: GTSNPN, SVGIG (reference sequence). V was pared by 1 base and J by 7 bases, with 13 bases between. The CDR3 region has the DNA TGTGCCTGGAGTGGAGGGAGGTTTGCTGGCTACACCTTC. Residues: CAWSGGRFAGYTF.

CDR3 residues: CASHRVSGANVLTF. DNA for the CDR3: TGTGCCAGCCACAGGGTGTCTGGGGCCAACGTCCTGACTTTC. The chain uses TRBV6-5 and TRBJ2-6; maybe TRBD1 (6 bases). Trimming took off 8 bases at V and 1 base at J, with 9 bases between the two ends. Germline V gives CDR1 MNHEY, CDR2 SVGAGI. The CDR3 is 14 residues long.

This clone has a handful of counts. The chain uses TRBV19 and TRBJ2-1; tentative D call: TRBD2 (6 bases). This CDR3 contains 13 residues. CDR1 and CDR2 from the germline V gene are LNHDA and SQIVND (reference sequence). V was clipped by 5 bases and J by 9 bases, with 14 bases between them. CDR3 DNA: TGTGCCAGTAGTTCGCGGGGAGGTGTTGAGCAGTTCTTC. Translating gives CASSSRGGVEQFF.

The chain links TRBV5-1 to TRBJ1-1; 11 bases agree with TRBD1. V dropped 5 bases and J dropped 4; count of bases not matched to a gene: 4. The V gene's germline CDR1 is SGHRS and CDR2 YFSETQ. This CDR3 is built from 14 residues. The CDR3 DNA is TGCGCCAGCAGGAGGGGGACAGGGGGCACTGAAGCTTTCTTT. This translates into CASRRGTGGTEAFF.

V gene TRBV6-1 combines with J gene TRBJ1-2; D unresolved. Germline-derived CDR1 and CDR2 are MNHNS and SASEGT. V gave up 2 bases and J gave up 4 bases, with 14 bases separating them. The CDR3 covers 15 residues. The CDR3 sequence is CASSELHGYSYGYTF. Here the CDR3 DNA reads TGTGCCAGCAGTGAACTCCACGGGTACTCCTATGGCTACACCTTC.

The chain employs TRBV11-2 and TRBJ2-1, with a tentative D call TRBD2 (5 bases). Trimming stripped 3 bases from V and 3 bases from J, with 15 bases between. Germline values: CDR1 SGHAT, CDR2 FQNNGV. The CDR3 length is 16 residues. The CDR3: CASSLGGYLGYNEQFF. Here the CDR3 DNA reads TGTGCCAGCAGCTTGGGCGGGTACTTGGGCTACAATGAGCAGTTCTTC.

The CDR3 loop reads CASSLGAGVYEQYF. The CDR3 coding sequence is TGTGCCAGCAGCTTAGGGGCGGGTGTCTACGAGCAGTACTTC. This chain joins TRBV7-8 and TRBJ2-7; a weak D match, TRBD2 (5 bases). The CDR3 spans 14 residues. V was trimmed by 1 base and J by 3 bases, leaving 10 bases between them. Germline values: CDR1 SGHVS, CDR2 FQNEAQ.

This clone was observed once. The chain joins TRBV19 to TRBJ2-2; 7 bases are a match to TRBD1. Germline V gene data show CDR1 as LNHDA and CDR2 as SQIVND (reference sequence). With 10 bases clipped from V and 6 bases from J, the junction kept 14 bases outside the gene matches. The CDR3 consists of 15 residues. The DNA for the CDR3 is TGTGCCACCACTATGACAGGGATTGGGGCCGGGGAGCTGTTTTTT. It codes for CATTMTGIGAGELFF.

The chain recombines TRBV6-5 with TRBJ2-1; D possibly corresponds to TRBD1 (6 bases). The CDR3 is 15 amino acids. In germline, CDR1 is MNHEY, CDR2 SVGAGI. V lost 2 bases, J lost 7 bases, and 15 bases lay in between. The CDR3 sequence: CASSYRQGTRNEQFF. DNA for the CDR3: TGTGCCAGCAGTTACCGGCAGGGGACAAGGAATGAGCAGTTCTTC.

Details on this clone: This sequence is one base from a far larger clone and is likely a read error. The sample contains more than one DNA sequence encoding this CDR3. The chain joins TRBV6-5 to TRBJ2-7, with TRBD1 matching 8 bases. Germline loops: CDR1 MNHEY, CDR2 SVGAGI. The J segment lost 0 bases and the V segment lost 6 bases, leaving 1 base of the junction unmatched. CDR3 length equals 13 residues. The chain's CDR3 is CASRGTGSYEQYF. CDR3 sequence (DNA): TGTGCCAGCAGGGGGACAGGCTCCTACGAGCAGTACTTC.

The chain has TRBV5-8 and TRBJ1-1; TRBD1 matches 11 bases. This CDR3 is built from 16 residues. Germline loops: CDR1 SGHTS, CDR2 YDEGEE. With V trimmed by 3 bases and J by 4 bases, 8 bases remained unmatched. Written as DNA, the CDR3 is TGTGCCAGCAGCTCATGGACAGGGGGCTGGGGCACTGAAGCTTTCTTT. Protein: CASSSWTGGWGTEAFF. Looking up the rest from reference TRBV5-8 and TRBJ1-1 gives the full variable domain: EAGVTQSPTHLIKTRGQQATLRCSPISGHTSVYWYQQALGLGLQFLLWYDEGEERNRGNFPPRFSGRQFPNYSSELNVNALELEDSALYLCASSSWTGGWGTEAFFGQGTRLTVV.

This rearrangement joins TRBV5-1 to TRBJ2-1, with D possibly TRBD1 on 5 matching bases. The V gene lost 4 bases and the J gene lost 1 base, with 12 bases spanning the gap. The CDR3 length is 15 residues. CDR1 and CDR2 (germline): SGHRS, YFSETQ. The CDR3 DNA sequence: TGCGCCAGCAGCACCCAGGGCGATTCCTACAATGAGCAGTTCTTC. Its protein product is CASSTQGDSYNEQFF.

V gene TRBV30 combines with J gene TRBJ1-3; TRBD1 matches 10 bases. Germline assignment: CDR1 GTSNPN and CDR2 SVGIG (reference sequence). Trimming removed 4 bases from V and 0 bases from J; junction bases left unmatched: 15. The length of the CDR3 is 19 residues. CDR3 nucleotides: TGTGCCTGGACTATCCCCTTCGGGAGGACAGGGGGCTCTGGAAACACCATATATTTT. It yields the protein CAWTIPFGRTGGSGNTIYF.

V and J are TRBV3-1 (or the pseudogene TRBV3-2) and TRBJ2-2; 7 positions match TRBD2. CDR1 LGHDT and CDR2 YNNKEL come from the germline V gene (reference sequence). Losses at the gene ends were 1 base for V and 5 bases for J; bases not matched to a gene: 7. The CDR3 contains 16 residues. The CDR3 loop is CASSQGLASRTGELFF. The CDR3 nucleotides read TGTGCCAGCAGCCAAGGACTAGCCTCGAGAACCGGGGAGCTGTTTTTT.

The CDR3, as DNA: TGCGCCAGCAGCTTGGGACAGGGGGCTAGATACGAGCAGTACTTC. The encoded protein is CASSLGQGARYEQYF. This chain connects TRBV5-1 to TRBJ2-7; TRBD1 aligns across 10 bases. This CDR3 spans 15 amino acids. After removal of 0 bases from V and 4 bases from J, the junction contained 4 bases not matched to a gene. Germline lookup yields CDR1 SGHRS and CDR2 YFSETQ.

This sequence joins TRBV29-1 and TRBJ2-7, with D perhaps TRBD2 (5 bases). From germline, CDR1 is SQVTM and CDR2 ANQGSEA. V was shortened by 2 bases and J by 3 bases, with 8 bases between the two germline ends. There are 12 residues in the CDR3. In DNA form, the CDR3 reads TGCAGCGTTGAAACAGACTACTACGAGCAGTACTTC. Residues: CSVETDYYEQYF.

This clone was counted at least ten times. J is TRBJ1-2 and V is TRBV19; no clear D. V lost 2 bases and J lost 7, with 11 bases in between. The germline CDR1 and CDR2 sequences are LNHDA and SQIVND (reference sequence). The CDR3 runs 13 residues. The CDR3 is CASSITGNLGYTF. Written as DNA, the CDR3 is TGTGCCAGTAGTATAACCGGGAACCTTGGCTACACCTTC.

This clone appeared once. The chain recombines TRBV2 with TRBJ2-7, with 10 bases matching TRBD1. The CDR3 consists of 13 residues. Germline V CDR1 and CDR2: SNHLY, FYNNEI. Germline trimming cut 11 bases from V and 3 bases from J; bases unmatched to any gene: 7. CDR3 nucleotide sequence: TGTGCCTGGACCGGGACAGGGGACTACGAGCAGTACTTC. This encodes CAWTGTGDYEQYF.

The V and J genes are TRBV11-2 and TRBJ1-6; 7 nucleotides align to TRBD1. Germline values: CDR1 SGHAT, CDR2 FQNNGV. The CDR3 is made up of 13 amino acids. After removal of 5 bases from V and 7 bases from J, the junction contained 2 bases not matched to a gene. The CDR3 protein is CASSRDSNSPLHF. The DNA for the CDR3 is TGTGCCAGCAGCCGGGACAGCAATTCACCCCTCCACTTT. The full variable domain, completed using reference TRBV11-2 and TRBJ1-6, is EAGVAQSPRYKIIEKRQSVAFWCNPISGHATLYWYQQILGQGPKLLIQFQNNGVVDDSQLPKDRFSAERLKGVDSTLKIQPAKLEDSAVYLCASSRDSNSPLHFGNGTRLTVT.

The chain employs TRBV10-3 and TRBJ1-5; 7 bases align to TRBD1. Germline loops: CDR1 ENHRY, CDR2 SYGVKD. J was trimmed by 0 bases and V by 4 bases; bases with no gene match: 3. There are 15 residues in the CDR3. The DNA of the CDR3 is TGTGCCATCAGTGGGACAGGAGATAGCAATCAGCCCCAGCATTTT. Translated: CAISGTGDSNQPQHF.

CDR3: CASKPEAGNTIYF. DNA of the CDR3: TGTGCCAGCAAACCGGAGGCTGGAAACACCATATATTTT. The chain employs TRBV3-1 (or the pseudogene TRBV3-2) and TRBJ1-3; D is ambiguous. This CDR3 has 13 amino acids. Trimming removed 7 bases at V and 2 bases at J, with 9 bases between. Germline V gene data show CDR1 as LGHDT and CDR2 as YNNKEL (reference sequence).